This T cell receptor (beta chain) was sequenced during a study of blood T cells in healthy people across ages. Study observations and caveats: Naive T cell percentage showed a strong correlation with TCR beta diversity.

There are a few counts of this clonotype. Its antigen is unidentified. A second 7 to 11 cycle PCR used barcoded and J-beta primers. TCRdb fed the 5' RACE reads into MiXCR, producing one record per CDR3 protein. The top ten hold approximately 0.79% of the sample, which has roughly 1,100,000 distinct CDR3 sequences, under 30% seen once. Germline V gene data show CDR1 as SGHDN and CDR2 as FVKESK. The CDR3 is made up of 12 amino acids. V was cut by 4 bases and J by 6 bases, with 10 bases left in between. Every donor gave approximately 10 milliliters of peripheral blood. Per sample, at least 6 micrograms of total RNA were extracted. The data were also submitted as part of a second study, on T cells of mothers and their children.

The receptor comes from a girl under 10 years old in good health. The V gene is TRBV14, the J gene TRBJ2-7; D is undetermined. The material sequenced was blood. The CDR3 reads CASSRANGEQYF. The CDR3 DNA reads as TGTGCCAGCAGCCGAGCGAATGGCGAGCAGTACTTC.